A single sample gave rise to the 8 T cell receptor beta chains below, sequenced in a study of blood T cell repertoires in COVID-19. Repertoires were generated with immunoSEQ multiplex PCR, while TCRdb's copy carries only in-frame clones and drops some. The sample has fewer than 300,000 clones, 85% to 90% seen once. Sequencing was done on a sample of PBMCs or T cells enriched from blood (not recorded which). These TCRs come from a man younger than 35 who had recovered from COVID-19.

The CDR3 here is CAWSRDGRAEAFF. CDR3 sequence (DNA): TGTGCCTGGAGCCGTGACGGGCGGGCTGAAGCTTTCTTT. The chain couples TRBV30 to TRBJ1-1; no firm D call. This CDR3 is built from 13 residues. V was cut by 3 bases and J by 6 bases, with 14 bases left in between. The germline V gene encodes CDR1 GTSNPN and CDR2 SVGIG (reference sequence).

This CDR3 is CASSSGLAGYNEQFF. CDR3 nucleotides: TGTGCCAGCAGTTCTGGACTAGCGGGCTACAATGAGCAGTTCTTC. The chain combines TRBV6-2 or TRBV6-3 with TRBJ2-1; 11 bases are a match to TRBD2. The CDR3 is 15 residues long. Germline CDR1 MNHEY, CDR2 SVGEGT. The junction had 2 bases not matched to a gene; V was cut back by 4 bases and J by 3 bases.

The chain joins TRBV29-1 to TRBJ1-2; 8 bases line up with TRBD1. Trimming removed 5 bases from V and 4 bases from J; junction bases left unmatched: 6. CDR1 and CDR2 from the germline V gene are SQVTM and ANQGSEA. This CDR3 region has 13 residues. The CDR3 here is CSVTTGTGYGYTF. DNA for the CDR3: TGCAGCGTTACTACTGGGACAGGCTATGGCTACACCTTC.

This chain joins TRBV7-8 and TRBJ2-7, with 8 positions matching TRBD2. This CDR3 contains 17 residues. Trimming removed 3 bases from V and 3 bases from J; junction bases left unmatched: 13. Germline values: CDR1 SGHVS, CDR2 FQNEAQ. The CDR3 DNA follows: TGTGCCAGCAGCTTCCCCGAAGCCGGGACTAGTCACTACGAGCAGTACTTC. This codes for CASSFPEAGTSHYEQYF.

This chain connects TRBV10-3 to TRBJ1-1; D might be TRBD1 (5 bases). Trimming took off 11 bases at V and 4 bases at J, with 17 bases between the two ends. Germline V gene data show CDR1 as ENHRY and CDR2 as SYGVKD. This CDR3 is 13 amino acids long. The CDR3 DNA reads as TGTGCCTCCCGGGGCGGGGATGTCACTGAAGCTTTCTTT. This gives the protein CASRGGDVTEAFF.

CDR3 nucleotide sequence: TGTGCCAGTGGACTAGCGGGACACTACGAGCAGTACTTC. This codes for CASGLAGHYEQYF. The chain joins TRBV28 to TRBJ2-7, with 12 bases fitting TRBD2. Germline V lookup: CDR1 MDHEN, CDR2 SYDVKM. This CDR3 is 13 amino acids long. The ends lost 9 bases at V and 3 bases at J; junction bases unmatched: 3.

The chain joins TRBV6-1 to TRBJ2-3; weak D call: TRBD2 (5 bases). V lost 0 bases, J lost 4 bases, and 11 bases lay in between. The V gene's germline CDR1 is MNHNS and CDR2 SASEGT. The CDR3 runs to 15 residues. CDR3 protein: CASSEADSGPDTQYF. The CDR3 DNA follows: TGTGCCAGCAGTGAAGCGGACTCGGGCCCAGATACGCAGTATTTT.

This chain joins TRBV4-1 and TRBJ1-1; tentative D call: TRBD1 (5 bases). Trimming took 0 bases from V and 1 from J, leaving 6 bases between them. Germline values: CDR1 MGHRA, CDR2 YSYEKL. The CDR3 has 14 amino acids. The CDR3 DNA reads TGCGCCAGCAGCCAAGATCAGGGGAACACTGAAGCTTTCTTT. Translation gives CASSQDQGNTEAFF.